The 6 T cell receptor beta chains reported below all come from one sample, sequenced in a study of graft-versus-host responses after intestinal transplantation. Assay: immunoSEQ multiplex PCR; the TCRdb copy retains only in-frame clones and omits some. Of 100,000 or so clones in the sample, 90% to 95% were seen once. These receptors have no identified antigens. The sample was unstimulated CD4+ T cells sorted from spleen or lymph node cells, taken before transplant. These receptors were obtained from a human donor who was the organ donor for an intestinal transplant.

The rearrangement uses TRBV11-2 and TRBJ2-7; D is undetermined. CDR1 is SGHAT, CDR2 FQNNGV, per germline. Trimming took off 2 bases at V and 6 bases at J, with 8 bases between the two ends. The CDR3 totals 12 residues. The CDR3 DNA reads TGTGCCAGCAGCTTATGGGCCTCCGAGCAGTACTTC. Amino acids: CASSLWASEQYF.

The count of this clone is one. The rearrangement links TRBV11-3 to TRBJ2-7, with no clear D. The CDR3 has 14 amino acids. Trimming left V 1 base short and J 3 bases short, with 10 bases between. Germline lookup yields CDR1 SGHNT and CDR2 YENEEA. The CDR3 is CASSLVERLYEQYF. The CDR3, as DNA: TGTGCCAGCAGCTTAGTTGAGCGCCTCTACGAGCAGTACTTC.

This chain joins TRBV4-2 and TRBJ2-2; 14 bases fit TRBD2. This CDR3 contains 16 residues. Germline values: CDR1 LGHNA, CDR2 YNFKEQ. V shed 8 bases, J shed 5 bases, and the junction held 7 bases outside the gene matches. As DNA, the CDR3 is TGTGCCAGCCGAAAGACTAGCGGGGGGGAAACCGGGGAGCTGTTTTTT. Amino acids: CASRKTSGGETGELFF.

The genes are TRBV30 and TRBJ1-6; D is uncertain. Between the trimmed V and J ends, which lost 6 bases and 7 bases, there was a span of 16 bases. The CDR3 has 14 residues. Germline-derived CDR1 and CDR2 are GTSNPN and SVGIG (reference sequence). The CDR3 DNA reads TGTGCCTGCACAATCAACATAGCGAATTCACCCCTCCACTTT. Translating gives CACTINIANSPLHF.

The CDR3 region has the DNA TGTGCCAGCAGGGAGACTAGGCCAGATACGCAGTATTTT. Translated: CASRETRPDTQYF. V usage is TRBV6-1 and J usage is TRBJ2-3, with D possibly matching TRBD2 (6 bases). Germline lookup yields CDR1 MNHNS and CDR2 SASEGT. Trimming removed 6 bases at V and 4 bases at J, with 11 bases between. The CDR3 is made up of 13 amino acids.

V usage is TRBV7-6 and J usage is TRBJ2-5; a possible D gene is TRBD1 (6 bases). Germline assignment: CDR1 SGHVS and CDR2 FNYEAQ. The CDR3 has 13 residues. Trimming pared 4 bases from V and 5 bases from J, leaving 11 bases between. The CDR3 sequence is CASSSGVWETQYF. In DNA, the CDR3 is TGTGCCAGCAGCTCAGGGGTTTGGGAGACCCAGTACTTC.